In this sample, the clone carrying this TCR beta chain turned up a few times. Its cognate antigen is unknown. Generated by immunoSEQ multiplex PCR, the TCRdb table keeps only in-frame clones and is missing some. The table includes over 40,000 clones, around 91% detected once. These data originate in a study of a mutant IDH1 vaccine in newly diagnosed glioma. Across the study: At week 47 came visit V13, while visit V12 had come at week 35.

CDR3 length: 15 residues. The ends lost 6 bases at V and 2 bases at J; junction bases unmatched: 6. The germline gives CDR1 MNHEY, CDR2 SVGAGI. This sample's time point: week 35, safety follow-up. Doses comprised 300 ug of mutant IDH1 20-mer peptide each, plus topical imiquimod. Study results and limitations: Pseudoprogression seemed unlinked to shifts in top peripheral T cell clonotypes.

This rearrangement joins TRBV6-5 to TRBJ1-2, with 10 nucleotides matching TRBD1. The sequence derives from a man aged 40-50 years with glioma. The sequencing used PBMCs, collected from a glioma patient whose treatment included an IDH1 peptide vaccine. The CDR3 DNA follows: TGTGCCAGCAGACAACCGGGACAGGGGAACTATGGCTACACCTTC. It translates to CASRQPGQGNYGYTF.